The rows below give T cell receptor beta chains drawn from one sample of a study of blood T cell repertoires in COVID-19. Repertoires were generated with immunoSEQ multiplex PCR, while TCRdb's copy carries only in-frame clones and drops some. The table records more than 300,000 clones, 83% of them present only once. Source material: PBMCs or T cells enriched from blood (not recorded which). Receptor source: a woman aged 45-65 years who had recovered from COVID-19. Each CDR3 is given with its conserved first and last residue.

j_call v_call cdr3_aa
TRBJ1-2 TRBV5-1 CASSLAPSSYGYTF
TRBJ1-4 TRBV18 CASSSGTGGVMKLFF
TRBJ1-2 TRBV19 CASSNEVWSYGYTF
TRBJ1-2 TRBV19 CASSMILRDRALYGYTF
TRBJ1-4 TRBV7-8 CASSANRDPGEKLFF
TRBJ1-1 TRBV4-3 CASSPDRAAYTEAFF
TRBJ2-5 TRBV25-1 CASSELGSGEETQYF
TRBJ2-2 TRBV21-1 CASSKARGLASGRAITGELFF
TRBJ2-1 TRBV5-1 CASSFGDRGPYNEQFF
TRBJ2-3 TRBV6-4 CASSPQTTTDTQYF
TRBJ2-2 TRBV7-3 CASSLIPSGELFF
TRBJ1-3 TRBV4-2 CASSQATVQGASGNTIYF
TRBJ1-4 TRBV5-5 CASSLGPGVGSEGRKLFF
TRBJ1-2 TRBV5-6 CASSPDSNYGYTF
TRBJ1-6 TRBV2 CASSVDSPLHF
TRBJ2-7 TRBV11-1 CASSSQQGSYEQYF
TRBJ1-1 TRBV19 CASSPPDVRALTEAFF
TRBJ2-7 TRBV5-1 CASSLITGEAYEQYF
TRBJ1-5 TRBV6-5 CASSYSDRGSNQPQHF
TRBJ1-5 TRBV4-3 CASSQDRGQNQPQHF